These 5 T cell receptor beta chains came from one sample sequenced in a study of CXCR3-negative and CXCR3-positive naive CD8 T cells. UMI-tagged TRB cDNA libraries were built via 5' RACE. TCRdb reworked the 5' RACE reads into one entry per CDR3 protein, no DNA. This repertoire includes about 5,500 distinct CDR3 sequences. Material for sequencing was naive CXCR3- CD8+ T cells from blood. The subset: CD45RO-CCR7+CD27+CD95- naive CD8+ T cells lacking CXCR3 (TNR3-). Receptor source: a human donor in good health. Some clones in this sample may be carry-over from other donors' samples.

This clonotype is identified as medium-sized from frequency. The CDR3 reads CASSPRGVLDAEAFF. V gene TRBV5-1 combines with J gene TRBJ1-1. From germline, CDR1 is SGHRS and CDR2 YFSETQ. This CDR3 has 15 amino acids.

Its frequency marks this clonotype as medium-sized. The CDR3 region is CSVGQGDYEQYF. This chain links TRBV29-1 with TRBJ2-7; TCRdb proposes TRBD1, but this gene call is untestable without DNA. This CDR3 is built from 12 residues. Germline values: CDR1 SQVTM, CDR2 ANQGSEA.

The chain has TRBV5-1 and TRBJ2-1; the D gene TCRdb calls, TRBD2, cannot be checked with no DNA. Germline CDR1 reads SGHRS; CDR2 reads YFSETQ. The length of the CDR3 is 16 residues. CDR3 in amino acids: CASSLEGTSVYNEQFF.

According to its frequency, this clonotype is medium-sized (0.01 to 0.1%). This chain joins TRBV12-5 and TRBJ2-7; TCRdb names TRBD2, which stays unverified in the absence of DNA. The germline V gene has CDR1 LGHNT and CDR2 FRNRAP. CDR3 length equals 15 residues. This chain's CDR3 is CASAPPAGSSYEQYF.

By frequency, this clonotype is medium-sized. The chain combines TRBV29-1 with TRBJ1-2; checking the TCRdb D call of TRBD1 is not possible without DNA. The CDR3 is made up of 12 amino acids. CDR1 is SQVTM, CDR2 ANQGSEA, per germline. The CDR3 loop reads CSVEEGGYGYTF.